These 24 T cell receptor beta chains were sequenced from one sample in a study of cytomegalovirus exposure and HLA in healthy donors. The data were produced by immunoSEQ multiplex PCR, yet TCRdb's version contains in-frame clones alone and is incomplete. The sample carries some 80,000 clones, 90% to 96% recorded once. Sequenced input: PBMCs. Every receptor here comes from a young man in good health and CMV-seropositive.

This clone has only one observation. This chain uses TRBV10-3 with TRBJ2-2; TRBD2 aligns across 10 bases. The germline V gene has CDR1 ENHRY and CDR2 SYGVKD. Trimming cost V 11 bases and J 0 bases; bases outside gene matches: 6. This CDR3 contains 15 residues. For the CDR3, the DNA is TGTGCCGCTGGACTAGCGGTAGCGAACACCGGGGAGCTGTTTTTT. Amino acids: CAAGLAVANTGELFF.

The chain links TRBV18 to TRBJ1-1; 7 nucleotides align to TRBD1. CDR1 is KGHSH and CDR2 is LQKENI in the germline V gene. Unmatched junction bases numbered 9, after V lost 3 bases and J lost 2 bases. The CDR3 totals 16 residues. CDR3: CASSPIRWTGNTEAFF. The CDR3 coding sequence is TGTGCCAGCTCACCTATTCGGTGGACAGGAAACACTGAAGCTTTCTTT.

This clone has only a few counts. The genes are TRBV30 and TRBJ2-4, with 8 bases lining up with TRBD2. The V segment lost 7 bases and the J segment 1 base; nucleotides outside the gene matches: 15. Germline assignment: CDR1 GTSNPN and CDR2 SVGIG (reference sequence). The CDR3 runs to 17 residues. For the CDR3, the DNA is TGTGCCTTTAGCGGGACGGAAGGGGGTCTTGCCAAAAACATTCAGTACTTC. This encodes CAFSGTEGGLAKNIQYF.

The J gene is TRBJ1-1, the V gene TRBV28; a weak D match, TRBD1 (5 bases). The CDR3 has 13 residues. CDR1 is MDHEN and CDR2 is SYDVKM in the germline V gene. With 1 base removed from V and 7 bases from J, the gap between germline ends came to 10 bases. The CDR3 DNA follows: TGTGCCAGCAGTTTATTGTCCAGGGATGAAGCTTTCTTT. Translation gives CASSLLSRDEAFF.

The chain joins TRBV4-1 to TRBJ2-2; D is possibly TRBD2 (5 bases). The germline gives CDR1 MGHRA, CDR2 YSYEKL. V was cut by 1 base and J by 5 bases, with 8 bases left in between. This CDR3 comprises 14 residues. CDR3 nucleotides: TGCGCCAGCAGCCAAGCGAGGGCTACCGGGGAGCTGTTTTTT. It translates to CASSQARATGELFF.

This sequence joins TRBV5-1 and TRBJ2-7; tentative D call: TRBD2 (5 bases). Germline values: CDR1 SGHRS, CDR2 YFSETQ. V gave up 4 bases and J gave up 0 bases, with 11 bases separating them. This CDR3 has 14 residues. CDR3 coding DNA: TGCGCCAGCAGCGGCGGAGGAAGCTCCTACGAGCAGTACTTC. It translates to CASSGGGSSYEQYF.

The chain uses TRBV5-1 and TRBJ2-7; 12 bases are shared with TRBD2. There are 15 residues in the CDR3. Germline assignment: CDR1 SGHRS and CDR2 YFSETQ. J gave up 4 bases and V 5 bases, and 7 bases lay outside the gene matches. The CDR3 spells CASRSLAGGGYEQYF. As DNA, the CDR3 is TGCGCCAGCAGATCCCTAGCGGGAGGGGGGTACGAGCAGTACTTC.

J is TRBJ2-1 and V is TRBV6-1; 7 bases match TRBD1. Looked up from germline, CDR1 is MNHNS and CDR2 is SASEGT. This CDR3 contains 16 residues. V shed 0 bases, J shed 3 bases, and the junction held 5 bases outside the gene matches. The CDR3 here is CASSEAGTALYNEQFF. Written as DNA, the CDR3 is TGTGCCAGCAGTGAAGCCGGGACAGCTCTCTACAATGAGCAGTTCTTC.

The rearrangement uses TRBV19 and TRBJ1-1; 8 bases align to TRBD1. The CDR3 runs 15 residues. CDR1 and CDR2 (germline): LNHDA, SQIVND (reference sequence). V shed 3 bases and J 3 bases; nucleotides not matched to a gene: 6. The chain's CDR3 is CASSMGQAGYTEAFF. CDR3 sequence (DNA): TGTGCCAGTAGTATGGGACAGGCGGGATACACTGAAGCTTTCTTT.

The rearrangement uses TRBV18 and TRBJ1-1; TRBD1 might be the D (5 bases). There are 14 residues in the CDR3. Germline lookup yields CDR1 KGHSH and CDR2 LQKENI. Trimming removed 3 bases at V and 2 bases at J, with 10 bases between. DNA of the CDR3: TGTGCCAGCTCACCCCGTACAGGTAACACTGAAGCTTTCTTT. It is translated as CASSPRTGNTEAFF.

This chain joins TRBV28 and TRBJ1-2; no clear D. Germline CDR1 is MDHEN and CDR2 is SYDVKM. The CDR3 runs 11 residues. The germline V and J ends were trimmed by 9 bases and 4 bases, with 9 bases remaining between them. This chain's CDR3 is CASQQTYGYTF. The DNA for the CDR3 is TGTGCCAGTCAACAGACCTATGGCTACACCTTC.

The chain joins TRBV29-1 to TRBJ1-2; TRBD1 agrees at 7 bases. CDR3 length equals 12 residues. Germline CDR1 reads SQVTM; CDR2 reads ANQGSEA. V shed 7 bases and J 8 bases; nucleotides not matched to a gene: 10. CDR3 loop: CSADRDLGGYTF. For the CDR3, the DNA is TGCAGCGCCGACAGGGACCTCGGAGGCTACACCTTC.

CDR3 residues: CASSGRAGVPYNEQFF. The CDR3 DNA is TGTGCCAGTAGTGGGCGAGCGGGAGTCCCCTACAATGAGCAGTTCTTC. This chain links TRBV19 with TRBJ2-1, with TRBD2 matching 8 bases. The germline CDR1 and CDR2 sequences are LNHDA and SQIVND (reference sequence). The CDR3 contains 16 residues. J was trimmed by 2 bases and V by 5 bases; bases with no gene match: 8.

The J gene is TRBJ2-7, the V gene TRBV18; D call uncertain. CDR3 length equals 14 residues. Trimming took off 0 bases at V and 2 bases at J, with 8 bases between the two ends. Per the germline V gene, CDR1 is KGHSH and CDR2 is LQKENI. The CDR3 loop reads CASSPPTGAYEQYF. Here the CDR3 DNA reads TGTGCCAGCTCACCACCAACCGGAGCCTACGAGCAGTACTTC.

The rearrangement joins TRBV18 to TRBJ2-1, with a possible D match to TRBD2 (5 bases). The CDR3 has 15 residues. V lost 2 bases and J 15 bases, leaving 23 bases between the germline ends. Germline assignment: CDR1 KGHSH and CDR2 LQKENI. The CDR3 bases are TGTGCCAGCTCACCAAACCAGGATTCGGACTCTCGGGGGTTCTTC. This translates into CASSPNQDSDSRGFF.

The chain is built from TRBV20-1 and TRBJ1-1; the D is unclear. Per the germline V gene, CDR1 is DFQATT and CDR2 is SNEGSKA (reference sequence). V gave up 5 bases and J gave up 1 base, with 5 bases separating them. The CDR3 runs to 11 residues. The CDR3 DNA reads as TGCAGTGCTCCAGAGAACACTGAAGCTTTCTTT. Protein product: CSAPENTEAFF.

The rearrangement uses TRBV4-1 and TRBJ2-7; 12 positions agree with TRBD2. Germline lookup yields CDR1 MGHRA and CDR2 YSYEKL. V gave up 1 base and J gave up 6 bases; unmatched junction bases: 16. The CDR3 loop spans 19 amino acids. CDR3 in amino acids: CASSQVRAGLTSGSGEQYF. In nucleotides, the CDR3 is TGCGCCAGCAGCCAAGTAAGGGCAGGTTTGACTAGCGGGAGCGGCGAGCAGTACTTC.

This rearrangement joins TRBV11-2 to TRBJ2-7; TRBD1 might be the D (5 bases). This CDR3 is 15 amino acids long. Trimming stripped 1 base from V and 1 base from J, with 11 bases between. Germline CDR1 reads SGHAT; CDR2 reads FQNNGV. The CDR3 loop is CASSLVLGVSYEQYF. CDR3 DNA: TGTGCCAGCAGCTTAGTTTTAGGGGTTTCCTACGAGCAGTACTTC.

The CDR3 spells CASSLGATSAPDTQYF. The CDR3 coding sequence is TGCGCCAGCAGCTTGGGGGCCACCTCAGCCCCAGATACGCAGTATTTT. V usage is TRBV5-1 and J usage is TRBJ2-3; D is ambiguous. The V end was cut by 0 bases, the J end by 4 bases, with 15 bases between. CDR3 length: 16 amino acids. The germline V gene has CDR1 SGHRS and CDR2 YFSETQ.

CDR3: CASSDGRSSTDTQYF. CDR3 nucleotides: TGTGCCAGCAGTGATGGGAGAAGCAGCACAGATACGCAGTATTTT. The V call is TRBV2, the J call TRBJ2-3, with D possibly being TRBD2 (5 bases). V dropped 3 bases and J dropped 0 bases, with 10 bases sitting between them. Germline V lookup: CDR1 SNHLY, CDR2 FYNNEI. The CDR3 covers 15 residues.

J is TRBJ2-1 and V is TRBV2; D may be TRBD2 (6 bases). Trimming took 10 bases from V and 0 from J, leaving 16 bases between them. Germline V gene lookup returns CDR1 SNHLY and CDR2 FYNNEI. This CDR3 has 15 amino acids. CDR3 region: CATGGDSGSYNEQFF. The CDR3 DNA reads TGTGCCACCGGTGGCGATAGCGGCTCCTACAATGAGCAGTTCTTC.

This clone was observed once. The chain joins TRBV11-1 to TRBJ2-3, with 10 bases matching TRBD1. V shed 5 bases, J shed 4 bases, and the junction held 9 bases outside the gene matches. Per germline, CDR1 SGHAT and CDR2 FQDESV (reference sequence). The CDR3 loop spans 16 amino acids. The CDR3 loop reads CASSPGQGVRADTQYF. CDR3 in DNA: TGTGCCAGCAGCCCAGGACAGGGGGTAAGGGCAGATACGCAGTATTTT.

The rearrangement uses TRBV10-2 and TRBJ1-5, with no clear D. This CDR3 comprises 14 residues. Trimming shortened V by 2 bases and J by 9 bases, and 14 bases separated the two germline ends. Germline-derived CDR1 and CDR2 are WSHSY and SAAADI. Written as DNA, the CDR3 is TGCGCCAGCAGTGAGGTACCAGGCCCGTGGCCCCAGCATTTT. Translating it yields CASSEVPGPWPQHF.

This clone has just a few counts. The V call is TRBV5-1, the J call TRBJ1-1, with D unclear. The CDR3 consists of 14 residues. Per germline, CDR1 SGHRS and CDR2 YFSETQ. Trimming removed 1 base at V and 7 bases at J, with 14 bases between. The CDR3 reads CASSLRPGEGEAFF. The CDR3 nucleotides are TGCGCCAGCAGCTTGCGGCCAGGAGAGGGTGAAGCTTTCTTT.